Listed here are 18 T cell receptor beta chains from one sample, sequenced in a study of CD8 T cells in Susac syndrome. Roughly 0.45 to 1 ug RNA was reverse transcribed with random hexamers. TCRdb processed the immunoSEQ multiplex PCR reads anew with MiXCR; each CDR3 protein has one entry. The table shows roughly 88,000 distinct CDR3 sequences, with about 96% occurring only once. The sequenced sample was CD8+ T cells from PBMCs. Receptors were obtained from a human donor with Susac syndrome.

This rearrangement joins TRBV9 to TRBJ2-2; D is uncertain. CDR3 size: 15 residues. V lost 2 bases and J 5 bases, leaving 13 bases between the germline ends. Per the germline V gene, CDR1 is SGDLS and CDR2 is YYNGEE. CDR3 bases: TGTGCCAGCAGCGTTCTTGCCCACGAGACCGGGGAGCTGTTTTTT. This gives the protein CASSVLAHETGELFF.

V usage is TRBV3-1 and J usage is TRBJ2-1; a weak D match, TRBD2 (6 bases). V was cut by 6 bases and J by 6 bases, with 9 bases left in between. Germline CDR1 is LGHDT and CDR2 is YNNKEL (reference sequence). The CDR3 extends over 12 amino acids. The CDR3 coding sequence is TGTGCCAGCAGTTCCGGGAGCAATGAGCAGTTCTTC. The encoded protein is CASSSGSNEQFF.

This chain's CDR3 is CASSLRGGVDEQFF. The CDR3 coding sequence is TGCGCCAGCAGCTTGCGCGGGGGGGTCGATGAGCAGTTCTTC. The rearrangement uses TRBV5-1 and TRBJ2-1; 9 bases agree with TRBD2. Germline V gives CDR1 SGHRS, CDR2 YFSETQ. This CDR3 region has 14 residues. After removal of 1 base from V and 8 bases from J, the junction contained 4 bases not matched to a gene.

The gene calls are TRBV27 and TRBJ2-5; 13 nucleotides agree with TRBD2. The CDR3 totals 20 residues. J gave up 1 base and V 6 bases, and 17 bases lay outside the gene matches. Looked up from germline, CDR1 is MNHEY and CDR2 is SMNVEV (reference sequence). CDR3 amino acids: CASRRTSGRAPNNLQETQYF. Written as DNA, the CDR3 is TGTGCCAGCAGGCGTACTAGCGGGAGGGCCCCGAATAACCTCCAAGAGACCCAGTACTTC.

This clonotype was recorded only once. The gene calls are TRBV20-1 and TRBJ2-1; 10 bases fit TRBD2. V was clipped by 8 bases and J by 6 bases; unmatched bases: 10. The CDR3 sequence is 14 residues long. Germline loops: CDR1 DFQATT, CDR2 SNEGSKA (reference sequence). The CDR3 sequence: CSLPSGRAGNEQFF. CDR3 sequence (DNA): TGCAGTTTGCCAAGCGGGAGGGCCGGCAATGAGCAGTTCTTC.

The V gene is TRBV5-1, the J gene TRBJ1-1; D not resolved. Germline V gives CDR1 SGHRS, CDR2 YFSETQ. This CDR3 is built from 15 residues. V was cut by 1 base and J by 9 bases, with 19 bases left in between. CDR3 sequence reads: CASSLSPQTFNQAFF. In DNA, the CDR3 is TGCGCCAGCAGCTTGAGTCCTCAAACCTTTAACCAAGCTTTCTTT.

The genes are TRBV20-1 and TRBJ2-3, with 12 bases matching TRBD2. The CDR3 length is 17 residues. CDR1 DFQATT and CDR2 SNEGSKA come from the germline V gene (reference sequence). The trim removed 0 bases at V and 0 bases at J, leaving 4 bases unmatched. In nucleotides, the CDR3 is TGCAGTGCTAGAGATATTGGGACTAGCGGGAGCACAGATACGCAGTATTTT. It specifies CSARDIGTSGSTDTQYF.

The chain combines TRBV3-1 with TRBJ2-7; 7 nucleotides align to TRBD1. The CDR3 contains 17 residues. The germline gives CDR1 LGHDT, CDR2 YNNKEL (reference sequence). Trimming removed 3 bases from V and 4 bases from J; junction bases left unmatched: 15. Here the CDR3 DNA reads TGTGCCAGCAGCCAGGATCCCTACAGGGGAAACCCTTACGAGCAGTACTTC. Translated, it gives CASSQDPYRGNPYEQYF.

V usage is TRBV9 and J usage is TRBJ1-1; no firm D call. V was trimmed by 0 bases and J by 0 bases, leaving 6 bases between them. The CDR3 extends over 14 amino acids. Germline CDR1 SGDLS, CDR2 YYNGEE. This CDR3 is CASSVVEVNTEAFF. Written as DNA, the CDR3 is TGTGCCAGCAGCGTAGTGGAGGTGAACACTGAAGCTTTCTTT.

The V and J genes are TRBV29-1 and TRBJ2-3; 10 nucleotides match TRBD2. Trimming at V came to 5 bases and at J to 6 bases, leaving 14 bases not matched to a gene. CDR1 and CDR2 (germline): SQVTM, ANQGSEA. This CDR3 spans 16 amino acids. CDR3 amino acids: CSVPSGRKLTGDTQYF. The CDR3 bases are TGCAGCGTTCCTAGCGGGAGAAAACTTACGGGGGATACGCAGTATTTT.

The CDR3 sequence: CASSWGVGAGEQYF. The DNA for the CDR3 is TGTGCCAGCAGCTGGGGAGTGGGTGCTGGCGAGCAGTACTTC. The chain joins TRBV11-2 to TRBJ2-7; D might be TRBD2 (5 bases). Germline V CDR1 and CDR2: SGHAT, FQNNGV. The CDR3 has 14 amino acids. Deletions cut 4 bases from V and 6 bases from J, with 16 bases between. The full variable domain, with the rest looked up from reference TRBV11-2 and TRBJ2-7, is EAGVAQSPRYKIIEKRQSVAFWCNPISGHATLYWYQQILGQGPKLLIQFQNNGVVDDSQLPKDRFSAERLKGVDSTLKIQPAKLEDSAVYLCASSWGVGAGEQYFGPGTRLTVT.

CDR3 coding DNA: TGTGCCAGCAGTGGTGTGGTTTTCAATCAGCCCCAGCATTTT. This sequence encodes CASSGVVFNQPQHF. The J gene is TRBJ1-5, the V gene TRBV2; D unresolved. Trimming pared 4 bases from V and 3 bases from J, leaving 10 bases between. Germline V CDR1 and CDR2: SNHLY, FYNNEI. The CDR3 has 14 amino acids.

V gene TRBV4-2 combines with J gene TRBJ1-1; D remains ambiguous. The V end lost 0 bases, the J end lost 2 bases, and 4 bases lay between the germline ends. CDR1 is LGHNA, CDR2 YNFKEQ, per germline. The CDR3 sequence is 13 residues long. This chain's CDR3 is CASSQDYNTEAFF. CDR3 DNA sequence: TGTGCCAGCAGCCAAGATTATAACACTGAAGCTTTCTTT.

This chain connects TRBV20-1 to TRBJ1-5; D unresolved. V lost 4 bases and J lost 2, with 6 bases in between. The germline gives CDR1 DFQATT, CDR2 SNEGSKA (reference sequence). This CDR3 contains 12 residues. CDR3 sequence reads: CSAMWGNQPQHF. CDR3 nucleotides: TGCAGTGCTATGTGGGGCAATCAGCCCCAGCATTTT.

This rearrangement joins TRBV19 to TRBJ1-5; the D is unclear. Germline CDR1 and CDR2: LNHDA and SQIVND (reference sequence). The CDR3 has 13 amino acids. The ends were cut back, 10 bases at V and 4 bases at J, with 14 bases in the middle. CDR3 residues: CATATSLNQPQHF. CDR3 coding DNA: TGTGCCACCGCGACAAGCCTGAATCAGCCCCAGCATTTT.

The gene calls are TRBV9 and TRBJ2-5; 9 bases are a match to TRBD1. CDR3 length equals 14 residues. CDR1 is SGDLS and CDR2 is YYNGEE in the germline V gene. Unmatched junction bases numbered 3, after V lost 3 bases and J lost 3 bases. This CDR3 is CASSGRTGEETQYF. The CDR3 DNA is TGTGCCAGCAGCGGCCGGACAGGGGAAGAGACCCAGTACTTC.

In nucleotides, the CDR3 is TGTGCCAGCAGCTATACCGCGGGAGGTGTAGATACGCAGTATTTT. Its protein product is CASSYTAGGVDTQYF. The chain employs TRBV7-9 and TRBJ2-3, with 8 bases that match TRBD2. V lost 4 bases, J lost 5 bases, and 8 bases stayed unmatched. Looked up from germline, CDR1 is SEHNR and CDR2 is FQNEAQ (reference sequence). CDR3 length: 15 amino acids.

The chain is built from TRBV2 and TRBJ1-2; D gene uncertain. CDR3 length: 13 residues. From germline, CDR1 is SNHLY and CDR2 FYNNEI. Trimming left V 1 base short and J 8 bases short, with 11 bases between. CDR3 bases: TGTGCCAGCAGTGAAGGACCTATTCGGGGCTACACCTTC. Encoded protein: CASSEGPIRGYTF. Supplemented by reference TRBV2 and TRBJ1-2, the full variable domain reads EPEVTQTPSHQVTQMGQEVILRCVPISNHLYFYWYRQILGQKVEFLVSFYNNEISEKSEIFDDQFSVERPDGSNFTLKIRSTKLEDSAMYFCASSEGPIRGYTFGSGTRLTVV.